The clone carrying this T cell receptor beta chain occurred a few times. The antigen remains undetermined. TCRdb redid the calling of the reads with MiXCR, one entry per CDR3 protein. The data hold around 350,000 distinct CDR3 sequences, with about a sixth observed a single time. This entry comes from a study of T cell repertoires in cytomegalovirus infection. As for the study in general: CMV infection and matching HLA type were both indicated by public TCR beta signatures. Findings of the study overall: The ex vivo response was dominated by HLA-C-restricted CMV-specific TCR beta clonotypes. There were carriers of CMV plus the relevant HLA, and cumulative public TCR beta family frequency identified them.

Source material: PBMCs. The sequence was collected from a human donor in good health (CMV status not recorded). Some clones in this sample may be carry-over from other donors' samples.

The CDR3: CSVEAVGQGEQYF. CDR3 coding DNA: TGCAGCGTTGAGGCCGTTGGGCAAGGCGAGCAGTACTTC. The chain joins TRBV29-1 to TRBJ2-7; D not certain. The CDR3 extends over 13 amino acids. Looked up from germline, CDR1 is SQVTM and CDR2 is ANQGSEA. Trimming removed 3 bases from V and 6 bases from J, with 15 bases in between.